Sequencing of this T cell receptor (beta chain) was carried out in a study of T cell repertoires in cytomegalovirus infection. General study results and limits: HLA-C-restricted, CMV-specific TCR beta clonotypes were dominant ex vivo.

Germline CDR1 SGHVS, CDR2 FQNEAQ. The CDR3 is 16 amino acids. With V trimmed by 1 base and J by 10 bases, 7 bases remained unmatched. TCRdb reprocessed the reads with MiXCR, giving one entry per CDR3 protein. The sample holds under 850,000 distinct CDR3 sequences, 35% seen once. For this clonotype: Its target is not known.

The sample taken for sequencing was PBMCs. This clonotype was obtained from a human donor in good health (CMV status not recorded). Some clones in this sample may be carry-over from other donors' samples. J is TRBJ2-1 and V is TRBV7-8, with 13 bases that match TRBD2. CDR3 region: CASSLDGLAGVREQFF. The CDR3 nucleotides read TGTGCCAGCAGCTTAGACGGACTAGCGGGGGTTAGGGAGCAGTTCTTC.